This is a list of T cell receptor beta chains from one sample in a study of beta chain features in type 1 diabetes. Some clones are missing from TCRdb's copy, which holds only in-frame ones; the method was immunoSEQ multiplex PCR. Altogether approximately 330,000 clones are present, approximately 9.9% being singletons, with the ten largest covering around 0.015%. Sequenced input: naive CD4+ T cells from blood. The receptors here all came from a woman aged 30 to 39 in good health. The CDR3 runs from the conserved cysteine through the conserved F or W. The D gene is left open where the match is weak. Not all rows give a size; the values are once, few, many and, for expanded clones, a class.

d_call: TRBD1
v_call: TRBV19
j_call: TRBJ1-4
clone_size: once
cdr3_nt: TGTGCCAGTAGTAGGACAGGGGTAGATGAAAAACTGTTTTTT
cdr3_aa: CASSRTGVDEKLFF

d_call: TRBD1
v_call: TRBV29-1
j_call: TRBJ1-1
clone_size: .
cdr3_nt: TGCAGTGCCGGGACAGCCGAGAACACTGAAGCTTTCTTT
cdr3_aa: CSAGTAENTEAFF

d_call: .
v_call: TRBV7-8
j_call: TRBJ2-1
clone_size: .
cdr3_nt: TGTGCCAGCAGCTCCGGACTTAGCTCCTACAATGAGCAGTTCTTC
cdr3_aa: CASSSGLSSYNEQFF

d_call: TRBD2
v_call: TRBV15
j_call: TRBJ2-1
clone_size: few
cdr3_nt: TGTGCCACCAGCAGAAAGACTAGCGGGTCCTACAATGAGCAGTTCTTC
cdr3_aa: CATSRKTSGSYNEQFF

d_call: TRBD2
v_call: TRBV28
j_call: TRBJ2-1
clone_size: .
cdr3_nt: TGTGCCAGCAGTTCCCCCCGAGGCGGGAGGGTCCTCTCCTACAATGAGCAGTTCTTC
cdr3_aa: CASSSPRGGRVLSYNEQFF

d_call: .
v_call: TRBV6-4
j_call: TRBJ2-4
clone_size: few
cdr3_nt: TGTGCCAGCAGTGACCCCATTAAAAACATTCAGTACTTC
cdr3_aa: CASSDPIKNIQYF

d_call: TRBD1
v_call: TRBV6-5
j_call: TRBJ2-7
clone_size: few
cdr3_nt: TGTGCCAGCAGTCTCGACAGGGAGTACGAGCAGTACTTC
cdr3_aa: CASSLDREYEQYF

d_call: TRBD1
v_call: TRBV6-5
j_call: TRBJ1-1
clone_size: few
cdr3_nt: TGTGCCAGCTGGGACAGCCCTAACACTGAAGCTTTCTTT
cdr3_aa: CASWDSPNTEAFF

d_call: .
v_call: TRBV7-9
j_call: TRBJ1-4
clone_size: few
cdr3_nt: TGTGCCAGCAGCTTAGGCACTGGTTCAACTAATGAAAAACTGTTTTTT
cdr3_aa: CASSLGTGSTNEKLFF

d_call: TRBD1
v_call: TRBV27
j_call: TRBJ2-3
clone_size: .
cdr3_nt: TGTGCCAGCAGTTCCGGACAGGGCACAGATACGCAGTATTTT
cdr3_aa: CASSSGQGTDTQYF

d_call: .
v_call: TRBV6-1
j_call: TRBJ2-4
clone_size: .
cdr3_nt: TGTGCCAGCAGTGGGCCCATTCAGTACTTC
cdr3_aa: CASSGPIQYF

d_call: TRBD2
v_call: TRBV7-3
j_call: TRBJ2-1
clone_size: .
cdr3_nt: TGTGCCAGCAGCTTAGGGACTAGCGGGTACAATGAGCAGTTCTTC
cdr3_aa: CASSLGTSGYNEQFF

d_call: TRBD1
v_call: TRBV27
j_call: TRBJ1-2
clone_size: few
cdr3_nt: TGTGCCAGCAGTTTGGACAGGGGGTCTGGCTACACCTTC
cdr3_aa: CASSLDRGSGYTF

d_call: .
v_call: TRBV11-3
j_call: TRBJ1-1
clone_size: .
cdr3_nt: TGTGCCAGCAGCCGAGGTTGGACTGAAGCTTTCTTT
cdr3_aa: CASSRGWTEAFF

d_call: .
v_call: TRBV11-1
j_call: TRBJ2-3
clone_size: few
cdr3_nt: TGTGCCAGCAGCCCCGTTGGGGGGAGGCGTACAGATACGCAGTATTTT
cdr3_aa: CASSPVGGRRTDTQYF

d_call: TRBD1
v_call: TRBV7-2
j_call: TRBJ1-2
clone_size: few
cdr3_nt: TGTGCCAGCAGCTGGGACAGTAATCCGGCTGGCTACACCTTC
cdr3_aa: CASSWDSNPAGYTF

d_call: TRBD1
v_call: TRBV2
j_call: TRBJ2-7
clone_size: few
cdr3_nt: TGTGCCAGCAGTGTAGGGCAGGGGGCCTACGAGCAGTACTTC
cdr3_aa: CASSVGQGAYEQYF

d_call: .
v_call: TRBV4-3
j_call: TRBJ1-2
clone_size: .
cdr3_nt: TGCGCCAGCAGCCAACAAATCGGACAGAACCTCTATGGCTACACCTTC
cdr3_aa: CASSQQIGQNLYGYTF

d_call: TRBD2
v_call: TRBV9
j_call: TRBJ2-3
clone_size: few
cdr3_nt: TGTGCCAGCAGAGAAACTAGCGGGAGTACAGATACGCAGTATTTT
cdr3_aa: CASRETSGSTDTQYF

d_call: .
v_call: TRBV29-1
j_call: TRBJ2-3
clone_size: .
cdr3_nt: TGCAGCGTCGAAGGAGGGGGACCACCAGATACGCAGTATTTT
cdr3_aa: CSVEGGGPPDTQYF

d_call: .
v_call: TRBV19
j_call: TRBJ2-1
clone_size: few
cdr3_nt: TGTGCCAGTAGTATGAGGGCGGCTAGTAGTCCGCAGTTCTTC
cdr3_aa: CASSMRAASSPQFF

d_call: TRBD2
v_call: TRBV30
j_call: TRBJ2-7
clone_size: .
cdr3_nt: TGTGCCTGGAGTCCCGGGGGGTACCCCTACGAGCAGTACTTC
cdr3_aa: CAWSPGGYPYEQYF

d_call: .
v_call: TRBV13
j_call: TRBJ2-3
clone_size: .
cdr3_nt: TGTGCCAGCAGCTTAAATGGGCTGGGCACAGATACGCAGTATTTT
cdr3_aa: CASSLNGLGTDTQYF

d_call: .
v_call: TRBV5-4
j_call: TRBJ1-2
clone_size: .
cdr3_nt: TGTGCCAGCAGCTTGGATCCGGTCAACTATGGCTACACCTTC
cdr3_aa: CASSLDPVNYGYTF

d_call: TRBD2
v_call: TRBV28
j_call: TRBJ2-1
clone_size: .
cdr3_nt: TGTGCCAGCAGTGCCGTCAACACCCAAGCGGGAGGCTCCTACAATGAGCAGTTCTTC
cdr3_aa: CASSAVNTQAGGSYNEQFF

d_call: TRBD2
v_call: TRBV5-1
j_call: TRBJ2-3
clone_size: .
cdr3_nt: TGCGCCAGCAGCTTGGCCCAACTAGCGGGAGGCTTAGATACGCAGTATTTT
cdr3_aa: CASSLAQLAGGLDTQYF

d_call: .
v_call: TRBV6-5
j_call: TRBJ2-2
clone_size: .
cdr3_nt: TGTGCCACTATGGCGGAGACCGGGGAGCTGTTTTTT
cdr3_aa: CATMAETGELFF

d_call: TRBD1
v_call: TRBV7-9
j_call: TRBJ2-7
clone_size: few
cdr3_nt: TGTGCCAGCAGCTCCATAGCGCCGACAGGGTTGGACGAGCAGTACTTC
cdr3_aa: CASSSIAPTGLDEQYF

d_call: TRBD1
v_call: TRBV2
j_call: TRBJ2-7
clone_size: .
cdr3_nt: TGTGCCAGCAGATTGGACAGGCAGCTCCACGAGCAGTACTTC
cdr3_aa: CASRLDRQLHEQYF

d_call: .
v_call: TRBV9
j_call: TRBJ2-5
clone_size: .
cdr3_nt: TGTGCCAGCAGCGTAGCTACCCAGAGCGGTCAAGAGACCCAGTACTTC
cdr3_aa: CASSVATQSGQETQYF

d_call: .
v_call: TRBV29-1
j_call: TRBJ2-7
clone_size: .
cdr3_nt: TGCAGCGTTGAAGACGCCGGGAGCAACGAGCAGTACTTC
cdr3_aa: CSVEDAGSNEQYF

d_call: .
v_call: TRBV7-2
j_call: TRBJ2-1
clone_size: .
cdr3_nt: TGTGCCAGCAGCCCCACGGGGTGGTGGGGGCCCAATGAGCAGTTCTTC
cdr3_aa: CASSPTGWWGPNEQFF

d_call: TRBD1
v_call: TRBV5-1
j_call: TRBJ2-7
clone_size: .
cdr3_nt: TGCGCCAGCAGCTTTGGAACAGGGGGCGACGAGCAGTACTTC
cdr3_aa: CASSFGTGGDEQYF

d_call: TRBD1
v_call: TRBV5-1
j_call: TRBJ1-4
clone_size: .
cdr3_nt: TGCGCCAGCAGCCTGGACCCGACAGGGGCTGAAAAACTGTTTTTT
cdr3_aa: CASSLDPTGAEKLFF

d_call: TRBD1
v_call: TRBV29-1
j_call: TRBJ1-2
clone_size: few
cdr3_nt: TGCAGCGTTCGGACAGGCAATTATGGCTACACCTTC
cdr3_aa: CSVRTGNYGYTF

d_call: .
v_call: TRBV28
j_call: TRBJ2-1
clone_size: few
cdr3_nt: TGTGCCAGCAGTTTCAACAGGGTGAACCCCTACAATGAGCAGTTCTTC
cdr3_aa: CASSFNRVNPYNEQFF

d_call: TRBD1
v_call: TRBV5-6
j_call: TRBJ1-4
clone_size: few
cdr3_nt: TGTGCCAGCAGCGACGGACAGGGGGCGGCTGAAAAACTGTTTTTT
cdr3_aa: CASSDGQGAAEKLFF

d_call: TRBD1
v_call: TRBV18
j_call: TRBJ2-3
clone_size: .
cdr3_nt: TGTGCCAGCTCACCTCCGGGACAGGGGCTCCGCACAGATACGCAGTATTTT
cdr3_aa: CASSPPGQGLRTDTQYF

d_call: .
v_call: TRBV5-6
j_call: TRBJ2-7
clone_size: .
cdr3_nt: TGTGCCAGCAGCTTTTACACCTACGAGCAGTACTTC
cdr3_aa: CASSFYTYEQYF

d_call: TRBD2
v_call: TRBV5-1
j_call: TRBJ2-1
clone_size: .
cdr3_nt: TGCGCCAGCAGCGCTAGCGGGAGGACAACGATGGGCTACAATGAGCAGTTCTTC
cdr3_aa: CASSASGRTTMGYNEQFF

d_call: .
v_call: TRBV5-1
j_call: TRBJ2-1
clone_size: few
cdr3_nt: TGCGCCAGCATCCCACTCCCGGGTGCGAATGAGCAGTTCTTC
cdr3_aa: CASIPLPGANEQFF

d_call: .
v_call: TRBV28
j_call: TRBJ1-2
clone_size: .
cdr3_nt: TGTGCCAGCCGATCTGGGGGGGCGAACTATGGCTACACCTTC
cdr3_aa: CASRSGGANYGYTF

d_call: .
v_call: TRBV7-7
j_call: TRBJ2-1
clone_size: few
cdr3_nt: TGTGCTACCGGTCGTCCCTCCTACAATGAGCAGTTCTTC
cdr3_aa: CATGRPSYNEQFF

d_call: .
v_call: TRBV12-5
j_call: TRBJ2-5
clone_size: .
cdr3_nt: TGTGCTAGTGGTTTGTCAGGGGCGAGGACCCAGTACTTC
cdr3_aa: CASGLSGARTQYF

d_call: .
v_call: TRBV6-5
j_call: TRBJ2-5
clone_size: few
cdr3_nt: TGTGCCAGCAAGGCCGATCGGGCCCAGGGGACCCAGTACTTC
cdr3_aa: CASKADRAQGTQYF